These 9 T cell receptor beta chains originate from one sample sequenced in a study of T cell responses to AZD1222 COVID-19 vaccine. The method was immunoSEQ multiplex PCR; TCRdb's version includes in-frame clones alone and lacks a portion of them. In the table there are more than 95,000 clones, more than 70% of which are singletons. The sample consisted of peripheral blood, taken on day 0 of AZD1222 vaccination. These receptors all stem from an adult in good health.

This rearrangement joins TRBV30 to TRBJ2-7; a weak D match, TRBD2 (6 bases). Germline V lookup: CDR1 GTSNPN, CDR2 SVGIG (reference sequence). The V end was cut by 0 bases, the J end by 5 bases, with 11 bases between. The CDR3 consists of 13 residues. The CDR3 region is CAWSVGDWDEQYF. DNA of the CDR3: TGTGCCTGGAGTGTAGGGGACTGGGACGAGCAGTACTTC.

V usage is TRBV10-3 and J usage is TRBJ1-6; D gene unclear. The CDR3 extends over 15 amino acids. V lost 4 bases to trimming and J lost 3 bases, with 10 bases between them. Germline lookup yields CDR1 ENHRY and CDR2 SYGVKD. DNA for the CDR3: TGTGCCATCAGTGTGGCAGATAACTATAATTCACCCCTCCACTTT. Protein: CAISVADNYNSPLHF.

This chain links TRBV10-1 with TRBJ2-1, with TRBD2 identical over 11 bases. V gave up 4 bases and J gave up 6 bases; unmatched junction bases: 5. Germline loops: CDR1 WNHNN, CDR2 SYGVQD (reference sequence). This CDR3 is built from 15 residues. The CDR3 loop reads CASSASLAGGNEQFF. CDR3 sequence (DNA): TGCGCCAGCAGTGCGTCTCTAGCGGGAGGCAATGAGCAGTTCTTC.

The chain combines TRBV7-2 with TRBJ2-7; 13 bases are a match to TRBD2. Trimming took 0 bases from V and 0 from J; bases not matched to a gene: 2. The CDR3 extends over 17 amino acids. Germline lookup yields CDR1 SGHTA and CDR2 FQGNSA. This CDR3 reads CASSLATSGGSSYEQYF. CDR3 coding DNA: TGTGCCAGCAGCTTAGCGACTAGCGGGGGGAGCTCCTACGAGCAGTACTTC.

The chain carries TRBV3-1 (or the pseudogene TRBV3-2) and TRBJ2-3; no firm D call. There are 16 residues in the CDR3. The germline CDR1 and CDR2 sequences are LGHDT and YNNKEL (reference sequence). The V and J ends lost 1 base and 3 bases respectively, with 14 bases between them. The CDR3 DNA reads TGTGCCAGCAGCCAAGTCGGCGGACCAAGAACAGATACGCAGTATTTT. Encoded protein: CASSQVGGPRTDTQYF.

CDR3 DNA: TGTGCCAGCAGTTTAAAAGCCGGGACAGGGGGACCAACGGGGGGCTACACCTTC. Protein sequence: CASSLKAGTGGPTGGYTF. The chain employs TRBV27 and TRBJ1-2, with 11 bases matching TRBD1. Trimming took 2 bases from V and 8 from J; bases not matched to a gene: 16. The germline gives CDR1 MNHEY, CDR2 SMNVEV (reference sequence). The CDR3 consists of 18 residues.

The chain links TRBV12-5 to TRBJ1-1; D gene unclear. Germline loops: CDR1 LGHNT, CDR2 FRNRAP. This CDR3 is built from 13 residues. Trimming cost V 2 bases and J 10 bases, with 14 bases left between them. The CDR3 coding sequence is TGTGCTAGTGGTTTGCACCCCACCGGTCGAGCTTTCTTT. It encodes CASGLHPTGRAFF.

The rearrangement joins TRBV5-1 to TRBJ1-4; TRBD1 matches 7 bases. CDR1 is SGHRS, CDR2 YFSETQ, per germline. With V trimmed by 4 bases and J by 5 bases, 5 bases remained unmatched. The CDR3 is made up of 14 amino acids. This CDR3 is CASSPEQGNEKLFF. For the CDR3, the DNA is TGCGCCAGCAGCCCGGAACAGGGGAATGAAAAACTGTTTTTT. The full variable domain, in which reference TRBV5-1 and TRBJ1-4 provide the parts outside the CDR3, is KAGVTQTPRYLIKTRGQQVTLSCSPISGHRSVSWYQQTPGQGLQFLFEYFSETQRNKGNFPGRFSGRQFSNSRSEMNVSTLELGDSALYLCASSPEQGNEKLFFGSGTQLSVL.

V is TRBV7-2 and J is TRBJ1-5; D is unresolved. The CDR3 loop spans 13 amino acids. CDR1 SGHTA and CDR2 FQGNSA come from the germline V gene. Trimming removed 4 bases from V and 7 bases from J, with 11 bases in between. The CDR3 nucleotides are TGTGCCAGCAGCTCGGGCGTAGACCAGCCCCAGCATTTT. Translated: CASSSGVDQPQHF.